This T cell receptor beta chain was sequenced in a study of T cell responses to AZD1222 COVID-19 vaccine. Findings and limits, study-wide: Repertoires were sampled only after the peak T cell response. Spike-specific TCR breadth and depth rose after two AZD1222 doses.

The table came from immunoSEQ multiplex PCR; TCRdb's copy has only in-frame clones and leaves some out. The sample includes tens of thousands of clones, roughly 88% of them seen just once. As to this clone: Antigen: not known.

With 1 base removed from V and 3 bases from J, the gap between germline ends came to 10 bases. Germline CDR1 is LGHDT and CDR2 is YNNKEL (reference sequence). This CDR3 has 14 amino acids. The chain has TRBV3-1 (or the pseudogene TRBV3-2) and TRBJ2-7; D uncertain. The specimen comprised peripheral blood, sampled 28 days after the second dose of the MenACWY control vaccine. The clonotype originates from an adult who received the MenACWY meningococcal vaccine as a control. CDR3: CASSQGAWDYEQYF. CDR3 coding DNA: TGTGCCAGCAGCCAAGGGGCCTGGGACTACGAGCAGTACTTC.